The rows below give T cell receptor beta chains drawn from one sample of a study of T cell clonotyping in hematopoietic cell transplantation. Clones were read by immunoSEQ multiplex PCR, and TCRdb kept only the in-frame ones, dropping some. Of approximately 22,000 clones in the sample, under 90% are singletons; the top ten hold about 4%. Sequences were derived from peripheral blood mononuclear cells, sampled before stem cell transplant. All receptors derive from a man between 18 and 35 years old with biphenotypic leukemia. Some clones in this sample may be carry-over from other donors' samples. Each CDR3 is given with its conserved first and last residue. The D gene is left open where the match is weak. The size of a clone is reported for some rows only, either as once, few or many, or as a class for expanded clones.

CDR3 DNA | CDR3 protein | J gene | clone size | D gene | V gene
TGTGCCAGCAGTGGGGGGGACAGCAGCACCGGGGAGCTGTTTTTT | CASSGGDSSTGELFF | TRBJ2-2 | - | - | TRBV25-1
TGTGCCAGCAGCTTAGGGGGGTGGTTCGGGGCCAACGTCCTGACTTTC | CASSLGGWFGANVLTF | TRBJ2-6 | - | - | TRBV11-3
TGTGCCAGCAGTGAAGAAACAGGACACCCGTCTAACTATGGCTACACCTTC | CASSEETGHPSNYGYTF | TRBJ1-2 | medium-sized | - | TRBV6-1
TGTGCCAGCAGCACTCGCAGGGGGAACTATGGCTACACCTTC | CASSTRRGNYGYTF | TRBJ1-2 | few | TRBD1 | TRBV6-5
TGTGCCAGCAGCTTAGGAGGCGCGGCCACTAACTATGGCTACACCTTC | CASSLGGAATNYGYTF | TRBJ1-2 | - | - | TRBV11-2
TGTGCCAGCGGGCCCCCGGGGGGAGAAGCTTTCTTT | CASGPPGGEAFF | TRBJ1-1 | - | - | TRBV27
TGTGCCAGCAGCTTCATCTTTGCAGGGACGGGCTACGAGCAGTACTTC | CASSFIFAGTGYEQYF | TRBJ2-7 | - | - | TRBV5-6
TGTGCCTGGAGATCGTGGGGGCGGGCAACTAATGAAAAACTGTTTTTT | CAWRSWGRATNEKLFF | TRBJ1-4 | - | - | TRBV30
TGTGCCAGCAGTATCCCTGGAGAGACCCTAAATGGCTACACCTTC | CASSIPGETLNGYTF | TRBJ1-2 | - | - | TRBV27
TGTGCCAGCAGCTTAGAGACTAGCGGGAGCTCCTACAATGAGCAGTTCTTC | CASSLETSGSSYNEQFF | TRBJ2-1 | few | TRBD2 | TRBV7-2
TGTGCCAGCAGCGTTACTAGCGGGAGGGTCGCAGATACGCAGTATTTT | CASSVTSGRVADTQYF | TRBJ2-3 | - | TRBD2 | TRBV9
TGTGCCAGCAGCGCGACAATGTCAGACTCCTACGAGCAGTACTTC | CASSATMSDSYEQYF | TRBJ2-7 | - | - | TRBV9
TGTGCCAGCAGTTTATTTTCAGGTGACTATAGCAATCAGCCCCAGCATTTT | CASSLFSGDYSNQPQHF | TRBJ1-5 | - | - | TRBV27
TGTGCCAGCGGGAGCACCGGGGAGCTGTTTTTT | CASGSTGELFF | TRBJ2-2 | - | - | TRBV27
TGCAGCGTTGTGGGGGCCAGGTCGAATCCCCACGAGCAGTACTTC | CSVVGARSNPHEQYF | TRBJ2-7 | - | - | TRBV29-1
TGTGCCAGCAGCCACTATAGGGGACAGGGTTATTACGAGCAGTACTTC | CASSHYRGQGYYEQYF | TRBJ2-7 | once | TRBD1 | TRBV11-3